This T cell receptor (beta chain) appears in the sequencing data of a study of breast tumors, draining lymph nodes, adjacent tissues. Via MiXCR, TCRdb re-called the multiplex PCR reads, giving one row per CDR3 protein. Here the sample spans 150,000 to 200,000 distinct CDR3 sequences, around a third being singletons. The lymph nodes were axillary draining lymph nodes from breast cancer patients. In regard to this clonotype: Its target is not known.

Study findings and constraints: Findings are consistent with lymph node origin and intratumoral expansion of most tumor T cells. Luminal-like breast cancer showed significantly higher tumor–nontumor repertoire similarity than basal-like. Tumors had less TCR diversity than lymph nodes, more than nontumor tissue.

Trimming removed 6 bases at V and 0 bases at J, with 11 bases between. This CDR3 spans 15 amino acids. What was sequenced was axillary lymph node tissue. This chain links TRBV12-3 or TRBV12-4 with TRBJ2-2; the D gene is possibly TRBD1 (5 bases). This clonotype originated in a female donor with breast cancer. Some clones in this sample may be carry-over from other donors' samples. CDR3: CASSPGYANTGELFF. CDR3 sequence (DNA): TGTGCCAGCAGCCCAGGGTACGCGAACACCGGGGAGCTGTTTTTT.